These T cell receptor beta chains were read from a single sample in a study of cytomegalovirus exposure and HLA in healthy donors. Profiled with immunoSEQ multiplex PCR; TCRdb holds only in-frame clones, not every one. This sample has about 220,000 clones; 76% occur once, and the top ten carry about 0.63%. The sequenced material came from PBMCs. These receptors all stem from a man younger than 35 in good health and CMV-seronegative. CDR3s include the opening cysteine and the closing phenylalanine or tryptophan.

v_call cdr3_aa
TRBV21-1 CASSKIQGTYNEQFF
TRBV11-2 CASSPRDRQETQYF
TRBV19 CASSTAADSLYEQYF
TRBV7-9 CASSLGSYSGRRNEQYF
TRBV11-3 CASSKGYGSTEAFF
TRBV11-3 CASSSLTPGQGTLSGNTIYF
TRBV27 CATAKKGGNQPQHF
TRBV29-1 CSVAGVAYEQYF
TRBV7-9 CASSLLFVGTVYGYTF
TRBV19 CASKVVGENTEAFF
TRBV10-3 CAISAQDSNQPQHF
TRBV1 CTSSQDCSHEQYF
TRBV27 CATRTRDRVGEKLFF
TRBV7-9 CASSLDGTSGSTDTQYF
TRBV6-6 CASSYPGLGHTDTQYF
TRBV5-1 CASSFAGQTTYNEKLFF
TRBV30 CAWKRNAYNEQFF
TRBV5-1 CASSLAKGQAYEQYF
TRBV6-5 CASTQGATGELFF